Listed below are T cell receptor beta chains from one sample, sequenced in a study of shared clonotypes between healthy human individuals. Data came from immunoSEQ multiplex PCR; TCRdb stores just in-frame clones and leaves some out. In the table there are about 700,000 clones, approximately 90% of which are singletons. Sequencing used naive CD8+ T cells sorted from blood. All receptors derive from a young man in good health. CDR3s include the opening cysteine and the closing phenylalanine or tryptophan. The D gene is left open where the match is weak. A row's size may be missing; if present it is once, few, many or a size class.

>TRBJ2-7|TRBD1|TRBV7-2|-
CASSSGQGPYEQYF
TGTGCCAGCAGCTCAGGACAGGGTCCCTACGAGCAGTACTTC
>TRBJ2-1|-|TRBV7-6|-
CASSFRGDEQFF
TGTGCCAGCAGCTTTCGGGGTGATGAGCAGTTCTTC
>TRBJ2-1|TRBD1|TRBV7-6|-
CASSLGPPGQKPNEQFF
TGTGCCAGCAGCTTAGGCCCTCCGGGACAGAAACCCAATGAGCAGTTCTTC
>TRBJ2-2|TRBD2|TRBV7-8|-
CASRGRENTGELFF
TGTGCCAGCAGGGGGAGGGAGAACACCGGGGAGCTGTTTTTT
>TRBJ2-3|-|TRBV5-6|-
CASSLFAGTDTQYF
TGTGCCAGCAGCTTGTTTGCGGGAACAGATACGCAGTATTTT
>TRBJ2-1|TRBD2|TRBV7-9|few
CASSPPGLAGNSYNEQFF
TGTGCCAGCAGCCCGCCGGGACTAGCGGGCAACTCCTACAATGAGCAGTTCTTC
>TRBJ2-2|-|TRBV9|-
CATLDGNTGELFF
TGTGCCACTCTAGACGGTAACACCGGGGAGCTGTTTTTT
>TRBJ2-7|-|TRBV28|-
CASSLMASTEQYF
TGTGCCAGCAGTTTAATGGCGAGTACCGAGCAGTACTTC
>TRBJ2-5|-|TRBV28|-
CASSFHQIGTGGEETQYF
TGTGCCAGCAGTTTCCACCAGATCGGGACCGGGGGTGAAGAGACCCAGTACTTC
>TRBJ1-2|-|TRBV30|-
CAWSPQGQGIYGYTF
TGTGCCTGGAGTCCCCAGGGGCAGGGGATCTATGGCTACACCTTC
>TRBJ2-7|-|TRBV7-8|-
CASSLRGIFSYEQYF
TGTGCCAGCAGCTTAAGGGGGATCTTCTCCTACGAGCAGTACTTC
>TRBJ1-2|TRBD1|TRBV11-2|-
CASSLEVTGYGYTF
TGTGCCAGCAGCTTAGAGGTGACAGGGTATGGCTACACCTTC
>TRBJ1-4|-|TRBV6-6|-
CASGPKGGRRNEKLFF
TGTGCCAGCGGCCCAAAGGGGGGACGGCGTAATGAAAAACTGTTTTTT
>TRBJ1-4|-|TRBV6-1|-
CASSEGEDLTTNEKLFF
TGTGCCAGCAGTGAAGGGGAGGATCTTACAACTAATGAAAAACTGTTTTTT
>TRBJ2-7|-|TRBV4-2|once
CASSLVGIAYEQYF
TGTGCCAGCAGCTTGGTCGGGATAGCCTACGAGCAGTACTTC
>TRBJ2-7|-|TRBV6-6|-
CASSYEDRPSYEQYF
TGTGCCAGCAGTTACGAAGACAGGCCGTCCTACGAGCAGTACTTC
>TRBJ1-1|-|TRBV12-5|-
CASAGGTEAFF
TGTGCTAGTGCCGGGGGGACTGAAGCTTTCTTT
>TRBJ1-3|-|TRBV9|few
CASRRGNTIYF
TGTGCCAGCAGGAGAGGAAACACCATATATTTT
>TRBJ2-3|TRBD2|TRBV25-1|once
CASSEWLAGGDDTQYF
TGTGCCAGCAGTGAATGGCTAGCGGGAGGAGATGATACGCAGTATTTT
>TRBJ1-1|-|TRBV2|-
CASSPFLNTEAFF
TGTGCCAGCAGTCCCTTTTTGAACACTGAAGCTTTCTTT